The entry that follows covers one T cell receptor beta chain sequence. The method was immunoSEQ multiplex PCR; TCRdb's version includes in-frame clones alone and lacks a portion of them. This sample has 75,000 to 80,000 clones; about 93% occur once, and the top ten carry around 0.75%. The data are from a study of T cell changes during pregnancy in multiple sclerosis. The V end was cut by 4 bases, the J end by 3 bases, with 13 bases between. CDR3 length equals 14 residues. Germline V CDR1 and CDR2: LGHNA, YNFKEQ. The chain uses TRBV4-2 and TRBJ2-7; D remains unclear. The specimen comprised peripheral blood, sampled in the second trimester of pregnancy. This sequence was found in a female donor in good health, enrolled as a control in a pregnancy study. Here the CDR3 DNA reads TGTGCCAGCAGCCCGATTGCATCGAGCTACGAGCAGTACTTC. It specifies CASSPIASSYEQYF.